The rows below give T cell receptor beta chains drawn from one sample of a study of control samples from healthy donors and cancer patients. Using immunoSEQ multiplex PCR, the repertoire was profiled, and TCRdb retains in-frame clones only, with some absent. The table shows fewer than 200,000 clones, with around 90% occurring only once. The sequencing sample was made of blood. These receptors were collected from a man between 25 and 39 years old in good health. Each CDR3 is given with its conserved first and last residue. The order of the fields is V gene, clone size, J gene, CDR3 length, D gene, CDR3 protein, CDR3 DNA. The D gene is left open where the match is weak. Only part of the rows carry a size: once, few, many, or a class if the clone is expanded.

>TRBV29-1|-|TRBJ1-2|11|-
CSTYSGDGYTF
TGCAGCACTTACTCAGGGGATGGCTACACCTTC
>TRBV21-1|-|TRBJ2-4|22|-
CASSKAGRGGKGKRLAKNIQYF
TGTGCCAGCAGCAAAGCAGGGCGCGGGGGGAAGGGGAAGAGGTTAGCCAAAAACATTCAGTACTTC
>TRBV19|-|TRBJ1-1|14|-
CASTEEGGVTEAFF
TGTGCCAGTACGGAGGAAGGGGGGGTCACTGAAGCTTTCTTT
>TRBV7-2|-|TRBJ1-1|13|-
CASSFPLGAEAFF
TGTGCCAGCAGCTTCCCTTTAGGTGCTGAAGCTTTCTTT
>TRBV4-1|-|TRBJ2-1|16|-
CASSQEETATYNEQFF
TGCGCCAGCAGCCAAGAGGAGACAGCCACCTACAATGAGCAGTTCTTC
>TRBV12-3/TRBV12-4|-|TRBJ1-1|13|-
CASSMGGGTEAFF
TGTGCCAGCAGTATGGGCGGGGGTACTGAAGCTTTCTTT
>TRBV27|-|TRBJ2-7|16|TRBD2
CASSPRGLAGAYEQYF
TGTGCCAGCAGTCCCAGGGGACTAGCGGGGGCCTACGAGCAGTACTTC
>TRBV6-5|-|TRBJ2-7|15|TRBD1
CASRRSGQIYYEQYF
TGTGCCAGCAGAAGATCGGGACAGATCTACTACGAGCAGTACTTC
>TRBV11-2|-|TRBJ2-7|13|-
CASSIGPWDEQYF
TGTGCCAGCAGCATTGGACCTTGGGACGAGCAGTACTTC
>TRBV15|-|TRBJ1-2|15|TRBD1
CATSRLDRDEYGYTF
TGTGCCACCAGCAGACTAGACAGGGACGAGTATGGCTACACCTTC
>TRBV24-1|-|TRBJ2-5|13|TRBD1
CATGPQGRETQYF
TGTGCCACCGGCCCACAGGGGAGAGAGACCCAGTACTTC
>TRBV15|-|TRBJ1-3|14|-
CATSSGFSGNTIYF
TGTGCCACCTCCTCCGGGTTTTCTGGAAACACCATATATTTT
>TRBV28|-|TRBJ1-1|12|-
CASSWYGTEAFF
TGTGCCAGCAGTTGGTACGGCACTGAAGCTTTCTTT
>TRBV4-2|-|TRBJ2-1|15|TRBD1
CASSQTTGWDNEQFF
TGTGCCAGCAGCCAAACGACAGGGTGGGACAATGAGCAGTTCTTC
>TRBV11-2|-|TRBJ1-4|18|-
CASSPRGWGSKLNEKLFF
TGTGCCAGCAGCCCTCGCGGGTGGGGTAGTAAGCTTAATGAAAAACTGTTTTTT
>TRBV6-1|-|TRBJ1-2|15|-
CASSEVVRGLYGYTF
TGTGCCAGCAGTGAAGTTGTGAGGGGTCTCTATGGCTACACCTTC
>TRBV5-1|-|TRBJ2-4|14|TRBD2
CASSTTSGTNIQYF
TGCGCCAGCAGCACTACTAGCGGGACAAACATTCAGTACTTC
>TRBV19|-|TRBJ2-7|13|-
CASSSGTMHEQYF
TGTGCCAGTAGTTCCGGGACAATGCACGAGCAGTACTTC
>TRBV24-1|few|TRBJ2-1|13|TRBD1
CATRDRGYNEQFF
TGTGCCACACGGGACAGGGGCTACAATGAGCAGTTCTTC
>TRBV3-1/TRBV3-2|-|TRBJ1-3|16|-
CASSQGNGNSGNTIYF
TGTGCCAGCAGCCAAGGAAACGGGAACTCTGGAAACACCATATATTTT
>TRBV29-1|-|TRBJ2-7|12|-
CSAWAMDYEQYF
TGCAGCGCTTGGGCCATGGACTACGAGCAGTACTTC
>TRBV12-5|-|TRBJ1-5|12|-
CASGLENQPQHF
TGTGCTAGTGGTTTGGAAAATCAGCCCCAGCATTTT
>TRBV27|-|TRBJ2-2|14|-
CASSPSLPPGELFF
TGTGCCAGCAGTCCGTCCCTACCCCCCGGGGAGCTGTTTTTT
>TRBV4-1|-|TRBJ2-7|16|-
CASRLSAGGVPYEQYF
TGCGCCAGCAGGCTATCGGCCGGGGGAGTCCCCTACGAGCAGTACTTC
>TRBV10-2|-|TRBJ1-1|13|TRBD1
CASSTGENTEAFF
TGCGCCAGCTCTACAGGGGAGAACACTGAAGCTTTCTTT
>TRBV5-4|-|TRBJ2-7|16|TRBD1
CASSSPPGTGGNEQYF
TGTGCCAGCAGCTCACCCCCCGGGACAGGGGGAAACGAGCAGTACTTC
>TRBV27|-|TRBJ1-2|13|-
CASSSLPLRWVTF
TGTGCCAGCAGCTCCCTTCCCCTGAGGTGGGTTACCTTC
>TRBV5-6|-|TRBJ2-5|15|-
CASSLVGDGQETQYF
TGTGCCAGCAGCTTGGTCGGGGACGGCCAAGAGACCCAGTACTTC
>TRBV7-2|-|TRBJ2-1|16|TRBD2
CASSPQGAGGRREQFF
TGTGCCAGCAGCCCCCAGGGCGCGGGGGGGCGCAGGGAGCAGTTCTTC
>TRBV7-8|-|TRBJ1-1|17|-
CASSWKHGENSGTEAFF
TGTGCCAGCAGCTGGAAGCACGGGGAGAACTCGGGGACTGAAGCTTTCTTT
>TRBV2|-|TRBJ1-4|15|-
CASSDSGRTNEKLFF
TGTGCCAGCAGTGACTCTGGCAGGACTAATGAAAAACTGTTTTTT
>TRBV2|-|TRBJ1-1|15|TRBD1
CASRAGGWLNTEAFF
TGTGCCAGCAGGGCAGGGGGGTGGTTAAACACTGAAGCTTTCTTT
>TRBV12-3/TRBV12-4|-|TRBJ2-2|13|-
CASSGHNTGELFF
TGTGCCAGCAGTGGACACAACACCGGGGAGCTGTTTTTT
>TRBV4-2|-|TRBJ2-5|14|-
CASSHDRGQETQYF
TGTGCCAGCAGCCACGATCGGGGTCAAGAGACCCAGTACTTC
>TRBV7-2|-|TRBJ1-6|14|-
CASSPNPGISPLHF
TGTGCCAGCAGCCCAAATCCAGGGATCTCACCCCTCCACTTT
>TRBV19|-|TRBJ1-2|15|TRBD1
CASSSPGQGTSGYTF
TGTGCCAGTAGTTCACCGGGACAGGGAACTTCGGGCTACACCTTC
>TRBV5-1|-|TRBJ1-2|12|TRBD1
CASRDREVGYTF
TGCGCCAGCAGAGACAGGGAGGTCGGCTACACCTTC
>TRBV5-4|-|TRBJ1-2|14|TRBD1
CASSLVGQGYGYTF
TGTGCCAGCAGCTTGGTGGGACAGGGCTATGGCTACACCTTC
>TRBV7-9|-|TRBJ2-1|15|-
CASSSRLVGLNEQFF
TGTGCCAGCAGCTCCAGACTAGTTGGGTTAAATGAGCAGTTCTTC
>TRBV30|once|TRBJ1-5|15|TRBD1
CAWSTGTGGNQPQHF
TGTGCCTGGAGTACCGGGACAGGGGGCAATCAGCCCCAGCATTTT